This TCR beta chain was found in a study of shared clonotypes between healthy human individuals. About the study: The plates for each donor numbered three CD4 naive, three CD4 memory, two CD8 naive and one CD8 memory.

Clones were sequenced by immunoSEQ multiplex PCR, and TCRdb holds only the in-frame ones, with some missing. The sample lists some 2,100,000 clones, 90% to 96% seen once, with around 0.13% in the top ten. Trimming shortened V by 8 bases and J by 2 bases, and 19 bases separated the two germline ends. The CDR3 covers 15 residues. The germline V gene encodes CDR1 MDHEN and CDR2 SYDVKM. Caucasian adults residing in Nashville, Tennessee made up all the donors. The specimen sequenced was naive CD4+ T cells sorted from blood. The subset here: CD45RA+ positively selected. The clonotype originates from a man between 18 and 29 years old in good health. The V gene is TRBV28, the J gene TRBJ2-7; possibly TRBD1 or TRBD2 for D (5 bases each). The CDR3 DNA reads TGTGCCAGCGCTACTTCCGACGTGGGGGCCTACGAGCAGTACTTC. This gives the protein CASATSDVGAYEQYF.